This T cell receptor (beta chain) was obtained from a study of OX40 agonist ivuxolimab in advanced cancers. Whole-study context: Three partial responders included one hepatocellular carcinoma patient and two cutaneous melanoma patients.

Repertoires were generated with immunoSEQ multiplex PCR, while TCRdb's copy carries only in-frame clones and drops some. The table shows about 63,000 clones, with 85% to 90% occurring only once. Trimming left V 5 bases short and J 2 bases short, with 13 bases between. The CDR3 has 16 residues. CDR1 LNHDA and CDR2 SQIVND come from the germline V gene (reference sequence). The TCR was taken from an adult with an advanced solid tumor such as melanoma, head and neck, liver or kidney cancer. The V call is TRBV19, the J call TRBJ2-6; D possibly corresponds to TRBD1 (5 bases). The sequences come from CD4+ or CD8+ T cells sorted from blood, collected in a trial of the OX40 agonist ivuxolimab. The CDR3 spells CASSLGAGPGANVLTF. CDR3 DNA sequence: TGTGCCAGTAGTTTAGGGGCAGGGCCTGGGGCCAACGTCCTGACTTTC. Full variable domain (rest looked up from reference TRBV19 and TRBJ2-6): DGGITQSPKYLFRKEGQNVTLSCEQNLNHDAMYWYRQDPGQGLRLIYYSQIVNDFQKGDIAEGYSVSREKKESFPLTVTSAQKNPTAFYLCASSLGAGPGANVLTFGAGSRLTVL.